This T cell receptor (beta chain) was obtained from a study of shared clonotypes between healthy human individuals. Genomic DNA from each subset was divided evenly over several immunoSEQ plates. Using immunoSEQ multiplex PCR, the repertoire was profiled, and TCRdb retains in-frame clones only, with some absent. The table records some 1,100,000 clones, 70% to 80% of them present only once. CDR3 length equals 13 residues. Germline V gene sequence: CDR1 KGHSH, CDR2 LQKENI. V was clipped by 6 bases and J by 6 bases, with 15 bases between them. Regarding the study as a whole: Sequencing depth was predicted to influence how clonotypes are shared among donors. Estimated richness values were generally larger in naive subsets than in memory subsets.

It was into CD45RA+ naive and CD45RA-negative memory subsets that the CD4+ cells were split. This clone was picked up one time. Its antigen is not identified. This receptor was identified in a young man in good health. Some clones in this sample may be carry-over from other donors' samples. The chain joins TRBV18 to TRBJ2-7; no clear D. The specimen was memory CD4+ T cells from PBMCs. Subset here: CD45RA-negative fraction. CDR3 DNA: TGTGCCAGCTCCCGCGACCTACACAGCGAGCAGTACTTC. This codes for CASSRDLHSEQYF. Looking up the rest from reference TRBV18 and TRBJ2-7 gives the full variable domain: NAGVMQNPRHLVRRRGQEARLRCSPMKGHSHVYWYRQLPEEGLKFMVYLQKENIIDESGMPKERFSAEFPKEGPSILRIQQVVRGDSAAYFCASSRDLHSEQYFGPGTRLTVT.